Presented here are 18 T cell receptor beta chains from one specimen sequenced in a study of T-cell reconstitution after alpha-beta-depleted transplantation in children. Unique molecular identifiers featured in how the TCRbeta library was prepared. Using its own MiXCR run on the PCR reads, TCRdb lists one record per CDR3 protein. The top ten clones hold 5.5% to 7% of a sample with about 98,000 distinct CDR3 sequences, around 5.9% of them seen once. This sample comprised PBMCs, mostly from graft donor cells, obtained 60 days after TCRalphabeta/CD19-depleted stem cell transplant. These receptors all come from a female patient between 2 and 15 years old who had a stem cell transplant for Fanconi anemia, so the T cells may come from the graft donor.

The chain links TRBV27 to TRBJ2-7, with 8 bases identical to TRBD2. The CDR3 loop spans 14 amino acids. Germline trimming cut 2 bases from V and 7 bases from J; bases unmatched to any gene: 7. Germline CDR1 reads MNHEY; CDR2 reads SMNVEV (reference sequence). The CDR3 protein is CASSLPGLVGEQYF. The CDR3 nucleotides read TGTGCCAGCAGTTTACCGGGACTAGTGGGGGAGCAGTACTTC.

This clonotype was recorded a few times. CDR3 sequence: CASKTRASTDTQYF. CDR3 bases: TGCGCCAGCAAAACCAGGGCTAGCACAGATACGCAGTATTTT. The rearrangement joins TRBV5-1 to TRBJ2-3; D might be TRBD1 (5 bases). Trimming cost V 6 bases and J 0 bases, with 11 bases left between them. The CDR3 runs to 14 residues. In germline, CDR1 is SGHRS, CDR2 YFSETQ.

The chain links TRBV18 to TRBJ2-5; D is perhaps TRBD2 (6 bases). Trimming took off 1 base at V and 5 bases at J, with 11 bases between the two ends. Germline V CDR1 and CDR2: KGHSH, LQKENI. This CDR3 comprises 14 residues. In DNA form, the CDR3 reads TGTGCCAGCTCACCACTCCGGGGGTGGGAGACCCAGTACTTC. Its translation is CASSPLRGWETQYF.

This clonotype was detected ten times or more. The chain employs TRBV27 and TRBJ2-2, with 7 bases fitting TRBD1. Germline CDR1 is MNHEY and CDR2 is SMNVEV (reference sequence). The CDR3 has 16 amino acids. J lost 4 bases, V lost 5 bases, and 10 bases had no gene match. The CDR3 DNA reads as TGTGCCAGCAGTAAACTAACTAGGGGGCCCACCGGGGAGCTGTTTTTT. It codes for CASSKLTRGPTGELFF.

The chain has TRBV12-3 or TRBV12-4 and TRBJ2-2; TRBD2 agrees at 9 bases. Trimming removed 3 bases from V and 4 bases from J; junction bases left unmatched: 6. This CDR3 contains 16 residues. This chain's CDR3 is CASSFSAGGLTGELFF. DNA for the CDR3: TGTGCCAGCAGTTTCTCCGCGGGGGGGCTCACCGGGGAGCTGTTTTTT.

This clonotype was recorded many times. The V gene is TRBV6-1, the J gene TRBJ1-6; D ambiguous. Trimming shortened V by 4 bases and J by 6 bases, and 7 bases separated the two germline ends. Per germline, CDR1 MNHNS and CDR2 SASEGT. The CDR3 spans 13 residues. DNA for the CDR3: TGTGCCAGCAGTGGGGGATCTAATTCACCCCTCCACTTT. Translated, it gives CASSGGSNSPLHF.

This clonotype was detected many times. The rearrangement links TRBV15 to TRBJ2-3; possible D gene TRBD2, 6 bases. The CDR3 is 16 residues long. Germline loops: CDR1 LNHNV, CDR2 YYDKDF (reference sequence). V shed 2 bases and J shed 2 bases, with 14 bases lying between them. CDR3 protein: CATSRPSARPTDTQYF. CDR3 DNA sequence: TGTGCCACCAGCAGACCTAGCGCAAGACCCACAGATACGCAGTATTTT.

This clonotype appeared many times. A much larger clone differs from this one at a single base, so this may be a read error. J is TRBJ2-7 and V is TRBV13; perhaps TRBD1 as D (5 bases). From germline, CDR1 is PRHDT and CDR2 FYEKMQ (reference sequence). V lost 2 bases to trimming and J lost 3 bases, with 5 bases between them. The CDR3 runs 12 residues. CDR3 loop: CASSLRGYEQYF. DNA of the CDR3: TGTGCCAGCAGCTTAAGGGGCTACGAGCAGTACTTC.

There are many counts of this clonotype. The chain carries TRBV28 and TRBJ2-7; 8 positions match TRBD2. The V and J ends lost 8 bases and 2 bases, in that order; junction bases with no gene match: 2. The length of the CDR3 is 12 residues. The V gene's germline CDR1 is MDHEN and CDR2 SYDVKM. The CDR3, as DNA: TGTGCCAGCCGTAGCGGGACCTACGAGCAGTACTTC. It yields the protein CASRSGTYEQYF.

The chain joins TRBV14 to TRBJ1-6; D is undetermined. Germline CDR1 is SGHDN and CDR2 is FVKESK. This CDR3 spans 15 amino acids. Trimming removed 2 bases from V and 4 bases from J, with 9 bases in between. The CDR3 bases are TGTGCCAGCAGCCAAATCTCCGCGTATAATTCACCCCTCCACTTT. The encoded protein is CASSQISAYNSPLHF.

This clonotype was counted ten times or more. This chain joins TRBV5-5 and TRBJ2-2; the D gene could be TRBD1 or TRBD2 (5 bases each). V was clipped by 0 bases and J by 5 bases, with 8 bases between them. The CDR3 totals 14 residues. The germline V gene encodes CDR1 SGHKS and CDR2 YYEKEE (reference sequence). This CDR3 is CASSLGGTTGELFF. The CDR3 DNA is TGTGCCAGCAGCTTGGGGGGGACGACCGGGGAGCTGTTTTTT. The complete variable domain, with remaining parts taken from reference TRBV5-5 and TRBJ2-2, reads DAGVTQSPTHLIKTRGQQVTLRCSPISGHKSVSWYQQVLGQGPQFIFQYYEKEERGRGNFPDRFSARQFPNYSSELNVNALLLGDSALYLCASSLGGTTGELFFGEGSRLTVL.

This clonotype was seen ten or more times. CDR3 amino acids: CAIRGLAGEEQYF. The CDR3 bases are TGTGCCATCAGAGGACTAGCGGGAGAAGAGCAGTACTTC. The chain is built from TRBV10-3 and TRBJ2-7, with 13 bases aligning to TRBD2. CDR1 and CDR2 (germline): ENHRY, SYGVKD. The CDR3 has 13 residues. V lost 6 bases and J lost 7; bases outside the gene matches: 3.

The J gene is TRBJ1-5, the V gene TRBV19; D remains ambiguous. Germline CDR1 and CDR2: LNHDA and SQIVND (reference sequence). This CDR3 contains 17 residues. V gave up 5 bases and J gave up 0 bases, with 17 bases separating them. The CDR3 DNA reads TGTGCCAGTAGTGTTCGTAAAGGAGGTTATAGCAATCAGCCCCAGCATTTT. It is translated as CASSVRKGGYSNQPQHF.

Of note for this clonotype: A much larger clone differs by one base, so this may be a read error. The chain employs TRBV2 and TRBJ2-1, with D unresolved. Germline-derived CDR1 and CDR2 are SNHLY and FYNNEI. This CDR3 spans 14 amino acids. CDR3 DNA sequence: TGTACCACCAAGCGACTGGGCCTTTACAATGAGCAGTTCTTC. It translates to CTTKRLGLYNEQFF.

This clonotype was recorded at least ten times. The chain employs TRBV2 and TRBJ2-3; TRBD2 matches at 9 bases. The germline gives CDR1 SNHLY, CDR2 FYNNEI. After removal of 0 bases from V and 0 bases from J, the junction contained 4 bases not matched to a gene. The CDR3 loop spans 17 amino acids. The CDR3 nucleotides are TGTGCCAGCAGTGAAGCGCTTACTAGCGGGAGCACAGATACGCAGTATTTT. Its protein product is CASSEALTSGSTDTQYF.

Remarks on this clonotype: This may be a read error, as it is one base from a much larger clone. The chain uses TRBV28 and TRBJ2-5; D unresolved. Per germline, CDR1 MDHEN and CDR2 SYDVKM. CDR3 length: 13 residues. The DNA for the CDR3 is TGTGTCAGCAAATCCTCGAAACAAGAGACCCAGTACTTC. This encodes CVSKSSKQETQYF.

The chain has TRBV30 and TRBJ2-7; weak D call: TRBD2 (6 bases). This CDR3 is 12 amino acids long. Germline-derived CDR1 and CDR2 are GTSNPN and SVGIG (reference sequence). V was pared by 0 bases and J by 6 bases, with 9 bases between. CDR3 in amino acids: CAWSVRGIEQYF. Here the CDR3 DNA reads TGTGCCTGGAGTGTACGGGGGATCGAGCAGTACTTC.

In its sample, this clonotype was seen many times. The chain carries TRBV5-1 and TRBJ2-3, with TRBD2 matching over 9 bases. The CDR3 has 16 residues. V shed 1 base, J shed 6 bases, and the junction held 9 bases outside the gene matches. In germline, CDR1 is SGHRS, CDR2 YFSETQ. The CDR3 spells CASSLSLAGPPDTQYF. The CDR3 bases are TGCGCCAGCAGCTTGAGCCTAGCGGGGCCCCCGGATACGCAGTATTTT. The complete variable domain, with remaining parts taken from reference TRBV5-1 and TRBJ2-3, reads KAGVTQTPRYLIKTRGQQVTLSCSPISGHRSVSWYQQTPGQGLQFLFEYFSETQRNKGNFPGRFSGRQFSNSRSEMNVSTLELGDSALYLCASSLSLAGPPDTQYFGPGTRLTVL.